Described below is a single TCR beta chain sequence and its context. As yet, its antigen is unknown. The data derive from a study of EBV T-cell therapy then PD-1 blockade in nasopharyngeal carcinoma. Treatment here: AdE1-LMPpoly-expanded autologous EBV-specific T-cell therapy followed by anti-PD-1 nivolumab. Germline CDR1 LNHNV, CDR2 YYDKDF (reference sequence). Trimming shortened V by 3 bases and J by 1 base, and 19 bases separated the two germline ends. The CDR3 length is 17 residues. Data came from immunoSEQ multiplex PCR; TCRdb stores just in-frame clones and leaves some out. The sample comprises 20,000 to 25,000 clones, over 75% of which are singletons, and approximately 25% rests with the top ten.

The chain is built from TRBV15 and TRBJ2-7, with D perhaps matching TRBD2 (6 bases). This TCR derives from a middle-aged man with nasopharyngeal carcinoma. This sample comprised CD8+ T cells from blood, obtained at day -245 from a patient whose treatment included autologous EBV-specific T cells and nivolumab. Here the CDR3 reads CATSSPPEGVVSYEQYF. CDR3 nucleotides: TGTGCCACCAGCAGTCCCCCGGAGGGTGTAGTATCCTACGAGCAGTACTTC.